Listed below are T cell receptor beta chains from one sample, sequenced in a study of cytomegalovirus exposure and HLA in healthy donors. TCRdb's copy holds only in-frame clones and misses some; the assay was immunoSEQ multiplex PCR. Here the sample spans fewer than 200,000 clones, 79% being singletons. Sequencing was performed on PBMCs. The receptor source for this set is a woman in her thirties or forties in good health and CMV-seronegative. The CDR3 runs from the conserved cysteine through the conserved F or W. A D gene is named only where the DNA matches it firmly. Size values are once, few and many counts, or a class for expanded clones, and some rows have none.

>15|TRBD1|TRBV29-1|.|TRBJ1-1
TGCAGCGTGGGTGGGACAGCCGGGCCCTACACTGAAGCTTTCTTT
CSVGGTAGPYTEAFF
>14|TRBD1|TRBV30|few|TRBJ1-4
TGTGCCTGGAGTCCGACAGGGGGCGGTGAAAAACTGTTTTTT
CAWSPTGGGEKLFF
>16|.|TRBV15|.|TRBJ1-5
TGTGCCACCAGCAGAGAGGGTGGTGGGGGGAATCAGCCCCAGCATTTT
CATSREGGGGNQPQHF
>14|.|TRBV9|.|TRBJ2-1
TGTGCCAGCAGCGTAGAAGCGACCTACAATGAGCAGTTCTTC
CASSVEATYNEQFF
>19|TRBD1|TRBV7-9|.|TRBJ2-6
TGTGCCAGCAACGCGAAGACGGGACAGGCCCGCTCTGGGGCCAACGTCCTGACTTTC
CASNAKTGQARSGANVLTF
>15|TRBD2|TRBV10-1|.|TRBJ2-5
TGCGCCAGCAGCGATACTAGCGGGGCTAAAGAGACCCAGTACTTC
CASSDTSGAKETQYF
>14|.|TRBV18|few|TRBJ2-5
TGTGCCAGCTCACCCGCCAGGAACCAAGAGACCCAGTACTTC
CASSPARNQETQYF
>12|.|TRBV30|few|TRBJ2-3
TGTGCCTGGGCCCCAGGGGCAGATACGCAGTATTTT
CAWAPGADTQYF
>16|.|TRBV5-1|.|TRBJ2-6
TGCGCCAGCAGATCCACGGACAGCTCTGGGGCCAACGTCCTGACTTTC
CASRSTDSSGANVLTF
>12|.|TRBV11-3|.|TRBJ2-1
TGTGCCAGCAGCTCCGGGGGGACAGAGCAGTTCTTC
CASSSGGTEQFF
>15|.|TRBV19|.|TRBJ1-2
TGTGCCAGTAGTCCGCCAGGTTCCTCTAACTATGGCTACACCTTC
CASSPPGSSNYGYTF
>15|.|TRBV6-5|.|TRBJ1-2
TGTGCCAGCAGTGCCCGGGGGGGGGCGGGCTATGGCTACACCTTC
CASSARGGAGYGYTF
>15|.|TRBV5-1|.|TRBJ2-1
TGCGCCAGCAGCTGGACCGAGGCAGGGAACAATGAGCAGTTCTTC
CASSWTEAGNNEQFF
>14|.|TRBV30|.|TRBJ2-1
TGTGCCTGGAGTGTTAGCGGCTCCTACAATGAGCAGTTCTTC
CAWSVSGSYNEQFF
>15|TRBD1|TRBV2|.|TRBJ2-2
TGTGCCAGCAACCCCGCGACAGGGTGGACCGGGGAGCTGTTTTTT
CASNPATGWTGELFF
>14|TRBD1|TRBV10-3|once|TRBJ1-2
TGTGCCATCAGTGAGCCTAGGACAGGCTATGGCTACACCTTC
CAISEPRTGYGYTF
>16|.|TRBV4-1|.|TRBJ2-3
TGCGCCAGCAGCCAAGGAACAGGGAGCAACACAGATACGCAGTATTTT
CASSQGTGSNTDTQYF
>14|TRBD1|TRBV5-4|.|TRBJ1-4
TGTGCCAGCAGCTGGGATTCGACAGGGAGGAAACTGTTTTTT
CASSWDSTGRKLFF
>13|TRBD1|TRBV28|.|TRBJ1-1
TGTGCCAGCAGTTTGACAGGGTCGGCTGAAGCTTTCTTT
CASSLTGSAEAFF
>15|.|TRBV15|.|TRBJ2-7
TGTGCCACCAGCAGACAGGGGCCTGGGTCCTACGAGCAGTACTTC
CATSRQGPGSYEQYF
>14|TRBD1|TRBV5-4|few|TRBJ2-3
TGTGCCAGCAGCCGGGACAGACGCACAGATACGCAGTATTTT
CASSRDRRTDTQYF
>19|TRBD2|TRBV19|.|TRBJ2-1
TGTGCCAGTAGTATCTTTAGCGGGACTAGCGGGATGGGATCCAATGAGCAGTTCTTC
CASSIFSGTSGMGSNEQFF
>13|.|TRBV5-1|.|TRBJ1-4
TGCGCCAGCAGCTTGGGGGGGGATGAAAAACTGTTTTTT
CASSLGGDEKLFF
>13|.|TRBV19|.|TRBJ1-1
TGTGCCAGTAGTATTACAGGGAACACTGAAGCTTTCTTT
CASSITGNTEAFF
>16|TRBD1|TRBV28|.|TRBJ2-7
TGTGCCAGCAGCTCACGGGGAGGGACAGGGGGCTACGAGCAGTACTTC
CASSSRGGTGGYEQYF
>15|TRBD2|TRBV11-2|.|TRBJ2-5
TGTGCCAGCAGCTTAGTGGGGGGAGGGCTAGAGACCCAGTACTTC
CASSLVGGGLETQYF
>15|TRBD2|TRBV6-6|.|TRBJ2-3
TGTGCCAGCGAGTCGTACGGGGGGGCCGGAGATACGCAGTATTTT
CASESYGGAGDTQYF
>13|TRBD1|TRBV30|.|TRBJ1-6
TGTGCCTGGAGTGGACAGGGGAATTCACCCCTCCACTTT
CAWSGQGNSPLHF
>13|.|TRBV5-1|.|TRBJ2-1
TGCGCCAGCAGCTTGGATAGTCACAATGAGCAGTTCTTC
CASSLDSHNEQFF
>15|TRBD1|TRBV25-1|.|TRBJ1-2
TGTGCCAGCAGTGAATATAAGGGGGCAGCCTATGGCTACACCTTC
CASSEYKGAAYGYTF
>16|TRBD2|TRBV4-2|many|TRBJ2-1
TGTGCCAGCAGCCAAGATTTTACGGGGGGTATGTATGAGCAGTTCTTC
CASSQDFTGGMYEQFF
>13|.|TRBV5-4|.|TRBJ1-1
TGTGCCAGCAGCGCAACAGGTCCCTCTGAAGCTTTCTTT
CASSATGPSEAFF
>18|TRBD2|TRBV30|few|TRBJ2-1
TGTGCCTGGAGTGTAACTAGCGGGACGCGTCTCTCCTACAATGAGCAGTTCTTC
CAWSVTSGTRLSYNEQFF
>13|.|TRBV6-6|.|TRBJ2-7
TGTGCCAGCACCCCCTATACAGATTACGAGCAGTACTTC
CASTPYTDYEQYF
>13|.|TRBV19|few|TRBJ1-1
TGTGCCAGTAGTAACGGGGTAAGCACTGAAGCTTTCTTT
CASSNGVSTEAFF
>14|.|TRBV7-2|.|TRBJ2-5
TGTGCCAGCAGCTTAAGTGGGGGGCAAGAGACCCAGTACTTC
CASSLSGGQETQYF
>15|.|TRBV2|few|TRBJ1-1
TGTGCCAGCAGTGTCCAGGGTAGTTCGGACACTGAAGCTTTCTTT
CASSVQGSSDTEAFF
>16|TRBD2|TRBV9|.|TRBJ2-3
TGTGCCAGCAGCGTCCTAGCGGGGGGCAACACAGATACGCAGTATTTT
CASSVLAGGNTDTQYF
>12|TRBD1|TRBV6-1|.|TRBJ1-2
TGTGCCAGCGTATCTACAGGGGGAGGCTACACCTTC
CASVSTGGGYTF
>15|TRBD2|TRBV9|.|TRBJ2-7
TGTGCCAGCAGCGCGAGCGGGGGCCTCTCCTACGAGCAGTACTTC
CASSASGGLSYEQYF
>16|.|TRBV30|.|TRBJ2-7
TGTGCCTGGAGTGTGCCGTCTGGAGGGATCCCCTACGAGCAGTACTTC
CAWSVPSGGIPYEQYF
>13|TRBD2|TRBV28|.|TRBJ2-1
TGTGCCAGCAGTTTCGGGACTAGCGATGAGCAGTTCTTC
CASSFGTSDEQFF
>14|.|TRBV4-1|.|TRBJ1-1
TGCGCCAGCAGCCAAGATGGCGGGAACACTGAAGCTTTCTTT
CASSQDGGNTEAFF
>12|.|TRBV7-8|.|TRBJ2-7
TGTGCCAGCAGCTTGACTGCCTACGAGCAGTACTTC
CASSLTAYEQYF
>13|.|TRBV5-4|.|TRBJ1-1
TGTGCCAGCAACCCGAGGGGGTGGACTGAAGCTTTCTTT
CASNPRGWTEAFF
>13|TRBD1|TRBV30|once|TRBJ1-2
TGTGCCTGGACCAGGGGGTCCTCCTATGGCTACACCTTC
CAWTRGSSYGYTF
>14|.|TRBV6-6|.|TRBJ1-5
TGTGCCAGCAGCCCGGACAGCAGCAATCAGCCCCAGCATTTT
CASSPDSSNQPQHF
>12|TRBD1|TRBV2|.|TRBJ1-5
TGTGCCAGCGACAGGGGTAATCAGCCCCAGCATTTT
CASDRGNQPQHF
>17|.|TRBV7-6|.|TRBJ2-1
TGTGCCAGCAGTTCTAGGTTCCACGAAAGCTCCTACAATGAGCAGTTCTTC
CASSSRFHESSYNEQFF
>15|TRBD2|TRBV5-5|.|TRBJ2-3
TGTGCCAGCAGCTTTAGCGGGGTTAGCACAGATACGCAGTATTTT
CASSFSGVSTDTQYF
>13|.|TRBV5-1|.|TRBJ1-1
TGCGCCAGCTCCCTTGACAGTAACACTGAAGCTTTCTTT
CASSLDSNTEAFF